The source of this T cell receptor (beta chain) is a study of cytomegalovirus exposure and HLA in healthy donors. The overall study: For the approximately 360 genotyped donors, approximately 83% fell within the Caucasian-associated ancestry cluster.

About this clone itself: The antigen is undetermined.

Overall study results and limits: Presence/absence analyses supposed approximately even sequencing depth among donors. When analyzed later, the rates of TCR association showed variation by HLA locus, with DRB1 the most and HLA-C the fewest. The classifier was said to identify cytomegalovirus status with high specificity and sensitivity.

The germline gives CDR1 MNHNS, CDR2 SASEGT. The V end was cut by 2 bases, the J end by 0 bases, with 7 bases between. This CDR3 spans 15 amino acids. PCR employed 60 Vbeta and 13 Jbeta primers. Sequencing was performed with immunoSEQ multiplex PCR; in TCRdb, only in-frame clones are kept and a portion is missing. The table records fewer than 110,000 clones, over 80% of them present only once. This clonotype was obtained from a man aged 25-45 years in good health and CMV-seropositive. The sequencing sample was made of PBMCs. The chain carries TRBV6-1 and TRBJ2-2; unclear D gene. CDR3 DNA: TGTGCCAGCAGTGAACAGTTCGCGAACACCGGGGAGCTGTTTTTT. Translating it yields CASSEQFANTGELFF.